These 25 T cell receptor beta chains came from one sample sequenced in a study of T cell responses to AZD1222 COVID-19 vaccine. Profiling relied on immunoSEQ multiplex PCR, and the TCRdb table lists in-frame clones only, not all of them. Altogether about 140,000 clones are present, approximately 80% being singletons, with the ten largest covering roughly 3.9%. The sample in question was peripheral blood, obtained on day 0 of AZD1222 vaccination. The source of these receptors is an adult in good health.

The rearrangement uses TRBV21-1 and TRBJ1-2. TRBV21-1 is classified as a pseudogene. The CDR3 is 13 residues long. The CDR3 region is CASSTSERRGYTF. The CDR3 DNA reads TGTGCCAGCAGCACAAGTGAACGACGCGGCTACACCTTC.

The chain is built from TRBV5-4 and TRBJ1-2; the D gene is possibly TRBD1 (6 bases). The CDR3 covers 17 residues. The germline CDR1 and CDR2 sequences are SGHNT and YYREEE (reference sequence). V was cut by 0 bases and J by 8 bases, with 23 bases left in between. The CDR3, as DNA: TGTGCCAGCAGCTTGGTGGGGCAGGGGTTGGTTGCGTGGGGCTACACCTTC. Translation: CASSLVGQGLVAWGYTF.

The chain uses TRBV28 and TRBJ1-5; 9 bases match TRBD1. The junction had 17 bases not matched to a gene; V was cut back by 6 bases and J by 5 bases. Per the germline V gene, CDR1 is MDHEN and CDR2 is SYDVKM. The CDR3 extends over 18 amino acids. CDR3 sequence: CASRRIQGADLVYQPQHF. The CDR3 region has the DNA TGTGCCAGCAGGAGGATACAGGGGGCGGACCTGGTGTATCAGCCCCAGCATTTT.

This rearrangement joins TRBV28 to TRBJ1-1, with TRBD1 as a possible D gene (5 bases). Between the trimmed V and J ends, which lost 6 bases and 3 bases, there was a span of 14 bases. Germline values: CDR1 MDHEN, CDR2 SYDVKM. CDR3 length: 14 amino acids. The CDR3 coding sequence is TGTGCCAGCAGACCCGCGGGACCGGACACTGAAGCTTTCTTT. This gives the protein CASRPAGPDTEAFF.

The chain couples TRBV9 to TRBJ1-4; tentative D call: TRBD1 (6 bases). The V gene lost 0 bases and the J gene lost 2 bases, with 8 bases spanning the gap. The CDR3 runs 15 residues. Germline-derived CDR1 and CDR2 are SGDLS and YYNGEE. CDR3 nucleotides: TGTGCCAGCAGCGTAGAGGGGGTTACTAATGAAAAACTGTTTTTT. This gives the protein CASSVEGVTNEKLFF.

The CDR3 sequence is CASSLTGNNSPLHF. CDR3 nucleotide sequence: TGTGCCAGCAGCCTGACAGGAAATAATTCACCCCTCCACTTT. The V and J genes are TRBV5-4 and TRBJ1-6; D may be TRBD1 (6 bases). The CDR3 runs 14 residues. V was cut by 4 bases and J by 5 bases, with 10 bases left in between. CDR1 is SGHNT and CDR2 is YYREEE in the germline V gene (reference sequence).

This clone is a singleton in its sample. The genes are TRBV30 and TRBJ2-1; no definite D call. The V gene's germline CDR1 is GTSNPN and CDR2 SVGIG (reference sequence). The length of the CDR3 is 15 residues. The V end lost 4 bases, the J end lost 0 bases, and 13 bases lay between the germline ends. The CDR3 spells CAWKLDPSSYNEQFF. CDR3 bases: TGTGCCTGGAAGCTCGACCCGAGCTCCTACAATGAGCAGTTCTTC. Using reference TRBV30 and TRBJ2-1 for the parts outside the CDR3, the full variable domain is SQTIHQWPATLVQPVGSPLSLECTVEGTSNPNLYWYRQAAGRGLQLLFYSVGIGQISSEVPQNLSASRPQDRQFILSSKKLLLSDSGFYLCAWKLDPSSYNEQFFGPGTRLTVL.

The genes are TRBV6-5 and TRBJ1-3; D gene ambiguous. Germline V CDR1 and CDR2: MNHEY, SVGAGI. V was pared by 7 bases and J by 0 bases, with 10 bases between. CDR3 length: 14 residues. The CDR3 spells CASTPANSGNTIYF. The CDR3 coding sequence is TGTGCCAGCACCCCAGCAAACTCTGGAAACACCATATATTTT.

The rearrangement joins TRBV6-6 to TRBJ1-3; D remains ambiguous. The CDR3 contains 15 residues. From germline, CDR1 is MNHNY and CDR2 SVGAGI (reference sequence). V gave up 0 bases and J gave up 6 bases, with 12 bases separating them. The DNA of the CDR3 is TGTGCCAGCAGTTACTCCCCAGATATAGTAAACACCATATATTTT. Its protein product is CASSYSPDIVNTIYF.

This chain uses TRBV28 with TRBJ1-3, with TRBD1 as a possible D gene (6 bases). Germline V gene data show CDR1 as MDHEN and CDR2 as SYDVKM. Trimming removed 2 bases at V and 3 bases at J, with 26 bases between. This CDR3 is 20 amino acids long. The CDR3 loop is CASSLLIDRIPTSVGNTIYF. In nucleotides, the CDR3 is TGTGCCAGCAGTTTACTGATCGACAGGATCCCCACTTCTGTTGGAAACACCATATATTTT.

The DNA for the CDR3 is TGTGCCAGCAGCTTGAAAAATGGCGTTCCTGGAGGTGAAGCTTTCTTT. Translation gives CASSLKNGVPGGEAFF. J is TRBJ1-1 and V is TRBV5-6; D is undetermined. The V gene's germline CDR1 is SGHDT and CDR2 YYEEEE. V was trimmed by 1 base and J by 7 bases, leaving 20 bases between them. The CDR3 is made up of 16 amino acids.

The V call is TRBV20-1, the J call TRBJ2-5, with a possible D match to TRBD1 (7 bases). In germline, CDR1 is DFQATT, CDR2 SNEGSKA (reference sequence). The CDR3 is 14 amino acids. V lost 6 bases, J lost 2 bases, and 16 bases lay in between. The DNA of the CDR3 is TGCAGTGCCAGTAGGCAGGGGGGTCAAGAGACCCAGTACTTC. Amino acids: CSASRQGGQETQYF.

The rearrangement links TRBV10-3 to TRBJ1-1; the D gene is possibly TRBD1 (6 bases). With 6 bases removed from V and 4 bases from J, the gap between germline ends came to 18 bases. The CDR3 extends over 15 amino acids. CDR1 ENHRY and CDR2 SYGVKD come from the germline V gene. The CDR3 sequence is CAIRGTDSLGTEAFF. As DNA, the CDR3 is TGTGCCATCAGGGGGACGGACAGTCTAGGCACTGAAGCTTTCTTT.

This clone was picked up a small number of times. The chain joins TRBV6-5 to TRBJ1-5; D ambiguous. Germline V gene lookup returns CDR1 MNHEY and CDR2 SVGAGI. The CDR3 covers 15 residues. The V end lost 6 bases, the J end lost 6 bases, and 18 bases lay between the germline ends. The CDR3 sequence: CASRAETLPGQPQHF. The CDR3 DNA follows: TGTGCCAGCAGGGCGGAGACACTGCCCGGTCAGCCCCAGCATTTT.

J is TRBJ1-6 and V is TRBV7-2; a possible D gene is TRBD1 (5 bases). Germline assignment: CDR1 SGHTA and CDR2 FQGNSA. The CDR3 is 15 amino acids. Trimming left V 2 bases short and J 10 bases short, with 15 bases between. CDR3 DNA: TGTGCCAGCAGCTTATCTGAGGGGCCAGGGTCACCCCTCCACTTT. Translated: CASSLSEGPGSPLHF.

The chain recombines TRBV2 with TRBJ1-1; TRBD1 might be the D (5 bases). This CDR3 comprises 14 residues. V shed 5 bases and J shed 1 base, with 11 bases lying between them. CDR1 SNHLY and CDR2 FYNNEI come from the germline V gene. The CDR3 DNA reads TGTGCCAGCAGTTCAGACAGCCCGAACACTGAAGCTTTCTTT. Translation: CASSSDSPNTEAFF.

The chain combines TRBV28 with TRBJ1-2; D call uncertain. CDR1 MDHEN and CDR2 SYDVKM come from the germline V gene. This CDR3 spans 14 amino acids. V was clipped by 3 bases and J by 4 bases, with 12 bases between them. The CDR3 region has the DNA TGTGCCAGCAGTTTTGAGGGTGGTGGCTATGGCTACACCTTC. It is translated as CASSFEGGGYGYTF.

This clone was seen once. The rearrangement links TRBV19 to TRBJ1-2, with D possibly TRBD1 on 5 matching bases. Trimming took off 4 bases at V and 1 base at J, with 22 bases between the two ends. The CDR3 covers 18 residues. Germline V CDR1 and CDR2: LNHDA, SQIVND (reference sequence). The DNA for the CDR3 is TGTGCCAGTAGTAGACAAAAGGGACTCTTTCCGATTAACTATGGCTACACCTTC. Translated: CASSRQKGLFPINYGYTF.

V usage is TRBV28 and J usage is TRBJ1-2; possibly TRBD1 for D (5 bases). V lost 6 bases to trimming and J lost 4 bases, with 15 bases between them. Germline CDR1 reads MDHEN; CDR2 reads SYDVKM. The CDR3 covers 14 residues. The CDR3 DNA reads TGTGCCAGCAGCAACACGGGGGAAAGCTATGGCTACACCTTC. It is translated as CASSNTGESYGYTF.

DNA for the CDR3: TGTGCCAGCTCACCAGTCGGGGGCGTCGGGAACACCGGGGAGCTGTTTTTT. This encodes CASSPVGGVGNTGELFF. The chain combines TRBV18 with TRBJ2-2; D may match TRBD1 or TRBD2 (6 bases each). Germline V gene lookup returns CDR1 KGHSH and CDR2 LQKENI. The length of the CDR3 is 17 residues. Trimming removed 2 bases at V and 1 base at J, with 14 bases between. The whole variable domain, remainder taken from reference TRBV18 and TRBJ2-2, is NAGVMQNPRHLVRRRGQEARLRCSPMKGHSHVYWYRQLPEEGLKFMVYLQKENIIDESGMPKERFSAEFPKEGPSILRIQQVVRGDSAAYFCASSPVGGVGNTGELFFGEGSRLTVL.

V and J are TRBV9 and TRBJ1-3, with TRBD1 as a possible D gene (5 bases). CDR1 and CDR2 from the germline V gene are SGDLS and YYNGEE. This CDR3 has 17 amino acids. V lost 4 bases, J lost 0 bases, and 17 bases lay in between. The CDR3 sequence: CASSFHDSRISGNTIYF. The CDR3 DNA reads as TGTGCCAGCAGCTTCCACGACAGTCGAATCTCTGGAAACACCATATATTTT.

The chain links TRBV10-3 to TRBJ2-7; 11 nucleotides match TRBD2. V trimming: 6 bases; J trimming: 5 bases; junction bases outside the gene matches: 12. Germline lookup yields CDR1 ENHRY and CDR2 SYGVKD. This CDR3 contains 16 residues. The CDR3 sequence is CAISGRLAGSFDEQYF. In DNA, the CDR3 is TGTGCCATCAGCGGGAGACTAGCGGGATCGTTTGACGAGCAGTACTTC.

The chain has TRBV19 and TRBJ2-5, with 7 bases identical to TRBD1. The CDR3 is made up of 15 amino acids. J gave up 5 bases and V 3 bases, and 9 bases lay outside the gene matches. Germline V lookup: CDR1 LNHDA, CDR2 SQIVND (reference sequence). The DNA for the CDR3 is TGTGCCAGTAGTATCTCGACAGGGAACCGGGAGACCCAGTACTTC. This encodes CASSISTGNRETQYF. The variable domain in full, with the rest retrieved from reference TRBV19 and TRBJ2-5, is DGGITQSPKYLFRKEGQNVTLSCEQNLNHDAMYWYRQDPGQGLRLIYYSQIVNDFQKGDIAEGYSVSREKKESFPLTVTSAQKNPTAFYLCASSISTGNRETQYFGPGTRLLVL.

The chain links TRBV2 to TRBJ1-1; no definite D call. Germline assignment: CDR1 SNHLY and CDR2 FYNNEI. The CDR3 runs 11 residues. With 5 bases removed from V and 2 bases from J, the gap between germline ends came to 3 bases. For the CDR3, the DNA is TGTGCCAGCAGTCTTAACACTGAAGCTTTCTTT. Translation gives CASSLNTEAFF. The full variable domain, rest sourced from reference TRBV2 and TRBJ1-1, is EPEVTQTPSHQVTQMGQEVILRCVPISNHLYFYWYRQILGQKVEFLVSFYNNEISEKSEIFDDQFSVERPDGSNFTLKIRSTKLEDSAMYFCASSLNTEAFFGQGTRLTVV.

The chain employs TRBV6-6 and TRBJ2-5, with D hard to call. The V gene's germline CDR1 is MNHNY and CDR2 SVGAGI (reference sequence). Trimming pared 5 bases from V and 2 bases from J, leaving 18 bases between. The CDR3 totals 16 residues. The CDR3 coding sequence is TGTGCCAGCAGTCGATCCGACCTCGTTGGGCAAGAGACCCAGTACTTC. Translation gives CASSRSDLVGQETQYF.